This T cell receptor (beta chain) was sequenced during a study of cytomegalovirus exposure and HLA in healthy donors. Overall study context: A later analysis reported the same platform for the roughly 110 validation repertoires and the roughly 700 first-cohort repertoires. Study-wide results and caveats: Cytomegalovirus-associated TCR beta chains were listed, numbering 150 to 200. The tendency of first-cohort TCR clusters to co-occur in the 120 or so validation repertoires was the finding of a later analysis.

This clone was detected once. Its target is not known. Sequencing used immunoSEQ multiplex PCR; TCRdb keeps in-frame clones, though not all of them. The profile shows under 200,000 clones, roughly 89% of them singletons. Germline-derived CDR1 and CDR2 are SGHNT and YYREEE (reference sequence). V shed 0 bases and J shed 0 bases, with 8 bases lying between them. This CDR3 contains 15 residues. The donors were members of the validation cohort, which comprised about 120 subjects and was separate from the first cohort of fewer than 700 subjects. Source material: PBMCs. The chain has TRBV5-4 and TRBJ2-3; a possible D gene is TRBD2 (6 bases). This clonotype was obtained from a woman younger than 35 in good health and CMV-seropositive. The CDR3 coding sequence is TGTGCCAGCAGCTTGGCAGGGACTAGCACAGATACGCAGTATTTT. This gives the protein CASSLAGTSTDTQYF.